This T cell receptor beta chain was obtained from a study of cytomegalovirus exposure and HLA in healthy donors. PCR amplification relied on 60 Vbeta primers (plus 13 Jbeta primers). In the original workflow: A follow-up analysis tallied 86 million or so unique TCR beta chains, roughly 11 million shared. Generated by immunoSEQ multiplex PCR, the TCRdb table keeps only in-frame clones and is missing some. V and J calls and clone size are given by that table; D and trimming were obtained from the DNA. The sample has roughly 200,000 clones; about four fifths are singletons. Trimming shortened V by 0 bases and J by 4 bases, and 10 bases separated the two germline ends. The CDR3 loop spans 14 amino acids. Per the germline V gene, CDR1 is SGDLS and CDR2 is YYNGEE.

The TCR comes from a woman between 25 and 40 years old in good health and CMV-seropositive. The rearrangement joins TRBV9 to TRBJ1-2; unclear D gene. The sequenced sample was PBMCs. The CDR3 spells CASSVGELTYGYTF. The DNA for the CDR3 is TGTGCCAGCAGCGTAGGTGAACTTACCTATGGCTACACCTTC.